The 2 T cell receptor beta chains reported below all come from one sample, sequenced in a study of PD-1 blockade in classical Hodgkin lymphoma. Data came from immunoSEQ multiplex PCR; TCRdb stores just in-frame clones and leaves some out. The sample lists 25,000 to 40,000 clones, approximately 68% seen once, with almost 4% in the top ten. Described time point: cycle 4 day 1 (C4D1), after 5 to 7 weeks of nivolumab. Each patient experienced a relapse that followed autologous stem cell transplantation, and brentuximab vedotin exposure varied. The sequences come from peripheral blood mononuclear cells (PBMCs), collected before the fourth cycle of nivolumab. The receptor source for this set is a human donor with classical Hodgkin lymphoma.

The chain combines TRBV11-2 with TRBJ2-3; 8 bases map to TRBD2. The CDR3 totals 18 residues. The germline V gene encodes CDR1 SGHAT and CDR2 FQNNGV. The V and J ends lost 3 bases and 4 bases, in that order; junction bases with no gene match: 15. The CDR3 reads CASSFFPGVSGEADTQYF. CDR3 nucleotides: TGTGCCAGCAGCTTTTTCCCCGGGGTTAGCGGGGAGGCAGATACGCAGTATTTT. The whole variable domain, remainder taken from reference TRBV11-2 and TRBJ2-3, is EAGVAQSPRYKIIEKRQSVAFWCNPISGHATLYWYQQILGQGPKLLIQFQNNGVVDDSQLPKDRFSAERLKGVDSTLKIQPAKLEDSAVYLCASSFFPGVSGEADTQYFGPGTRLTVL.

This clone came up a few times. For the CDR3, the DNA is TGTGCCAGCAGCGGAGGGGGCGTAATCTACGAGCAGTACTTC. Protein sequence: CASSGGGVIYEQYF. This sequence joins TRBV9 and TRBJ2-7, with TRBD1 matching 7 bases. Losses at the gene ends were 3 bases for V and 3 bases for J; bases not matched to a gene: 6. The CDR3 has 14 amino acids. CDR1 and CDR2 from the germline V gene are SGDLS and YYNGEE.